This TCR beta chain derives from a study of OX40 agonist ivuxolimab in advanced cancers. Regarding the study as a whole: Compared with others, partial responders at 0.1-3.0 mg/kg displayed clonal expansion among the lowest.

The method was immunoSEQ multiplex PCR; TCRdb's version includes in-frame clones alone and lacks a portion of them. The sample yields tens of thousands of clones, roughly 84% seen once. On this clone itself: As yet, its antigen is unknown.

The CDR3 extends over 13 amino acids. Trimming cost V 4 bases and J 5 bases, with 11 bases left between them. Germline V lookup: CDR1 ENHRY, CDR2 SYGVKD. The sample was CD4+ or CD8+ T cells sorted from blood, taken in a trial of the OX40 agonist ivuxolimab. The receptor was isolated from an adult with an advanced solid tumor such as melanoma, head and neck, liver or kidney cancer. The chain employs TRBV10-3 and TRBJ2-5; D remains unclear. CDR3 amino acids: CAISAPVLETQYF. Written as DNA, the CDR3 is TGTGCCATCAGTGCACCGGTCTTGGAGACCCAGTACTTC.